The 26 T cell receptor beta chains below all came from one sample that was sequenced in a study of PD-1 blockade in mismatch repair-deficient tumors (dated by TCRdb to 2017 to 2019). Library preparation employed the immunoSEQ multiplex PCR assay. TCRdb holds this immuneACCESS table with in-frame rearrangements only. Some clones are missing; in checked studies, unresolved V genes explain under half, and the rest has no known cause. This sample holds some 66,000 clones; about 91% were observed only once. Of the sample, approximately 13% is held by the ten largest clones. The sample was peripheral blood, taken 52 weeks after starting pembrolizumab. All receptors come from an adult with mismatch repair-deficient cancer.

The rearrangement uses TRBV5-1 and TRBJ2-1, with 7 bases that match TRBD1. CDR1 and CDR2 (germline): SGHRS, YFSETQ. The length of the CDR3 is 15 residues. V trimming: 0 bases; J trimming: 10 bases; junction bases outside the gene matches: 10. The CDR3 bases are TGCGCCAGCAGCTTGGTTATTACAGGGGCTTTAGAGCAGTTCTTC. It codes for CASSLVITGALEQFF.

The chain is built from TRBV19 and TRBJ1-5, with D unresolved. Germline V gene data show CDR1 as LNHDA and CDR2 as SQIVND (reference sequence). Trimming cost V 3 bases and J 3 bases, with 12 bases left between them. CDR3 size: 15 residues. DNA for the CDR3: TGTGCCAGTAGTATGTTAAGACAATTCAATCAGCCCCAGCATTTT. Translated, it gives CASSMLRQFNQPQHF.

V and J are TRBV2 and TRBJ1-2; the D gene is possibly TRBD1 (6 bases). This CDR3 comprises 15 residues. Trimming stripped 3 bases from V and 3 bases from J, with 14 bases between. CDR1 SNHLY and CDR2 FYNNEI come from the germline V gene. The CDR3 DNA follows: TGTGCCAGCAGTGATAACCCAGGGGTGGACTATGGCTACACCTTC. It translates to CASSDNPGVDYGYTF. Full variable domain (rest looked up from reference TRBV2 and TRBJ1-2): EPEVTQTPSHQVTQMGQEVILRCVPISNHLYFYWYRQILGQKVEFLVSFYNNEISEKSEIFDDQFSVERPDGSNFTLKIRSTKLEDSAMYFCASSDNPGVDYGYTFGSGTRLTVV.

The chain uses TRBV19 and TRBJ2-3; TRBD1 might be the D (7 bases). The ends were cut back, 6 bases at V and 1 base at J, with 23 bases in the middle. The CDR3 length is 18 residues. The germline V gene encodes CDR1 LNHDA and CDR2 SQIVND (reference sequence). CDR3 in amino acids: CASSKRLWRDSGTDTQYF. In nucleotides, the CDR3 is TGTGCCAGTAGCAAGAGGCTGTGGAGGGACAGTGGCACAGATACGCAGTATTTT.

The chain has TRBV4-3 and TRBJ2-6; D gene unclear. The V end lost 0 bases, the J end lost 1 base, and 4 bases lay between the germline ends. Germline V gives CDR1 LGHNA, CDR2 YSLEER. The CDR3 has 15 amino acids. CDR3 DNA: TGCGCCAGCAGCCAAGAACGATCTGGGGCCAACGTCCTGACTTTC. This encodes CASSQERSGANVLTF.

The rearrangement uses TRBV6-5 and TRBJ2-3, with D perhaps matching TRBD1 or TRBD2 (6 bases each). This CDR3 contains 13 residues. Germline V gene sequence: CDR1 MNHEY, CDR2 SVGAGI. V was pared by 2 bases and J by 9 bases, with 12 bases between. The CDR3 DNA follows: TGTGCCAGCAGTTACCACAGGGAGGAGACGCAGTATTTT. Translation gives CASSYHREETQYF.

This clone was detected only once. The rearrangement uses TRBV5-1 and TRBJ2-7; D remains unclear. The CDR3 totals 14 residues. Trimming shortened V by 4 bases and J by 2 bases, and 13 bases separated the two germline ends. Germline-derived CDR1 and CDR2 are SGHRS and YFSETQ. The CDR3 DNA is TGCGCCAGCAGCCCATGGGGAAGAGCCTACGAGCAGTACTTC. This codes for CASSPWGRAYEQYF.

This clone was recorded a few times. The J gene is TRBJ2-3, the V gene TRBV6-5; D is tentatively TRBD1 or TRBD2 (5 bases each). V lost 6 bases to trimming and J lost 3 bases, with 13 bases between them. Germline V CDR1 and CDR2: MNHEY, SVGAGI. The CDR3 is made up of 14 amino acids. This CDR3 is CASSLSGTTDTQYF. The CDR3 DNA reads as TGTGCCAGCAGCCTTAGTGGGACGACAGATACGCAGTATTTT.

The chain carries TRBV4-3 and TRBJ2-7; unclear D gene. V lost 0 bases to trimming and J lost 0 bases, with 15 bases between them. The CDR3 is 17 residues long. The germline V gene encodes CDR1 LGHNA and CDR2 YSLEER. In DNA form, the CDR3 reads TGCGCCAGCAGCCAAGAAACGACCCCCCCCTCCTCCTACGAGCAGTACTTC. Encoded protein: CASSQETTPPSSYEQYF.

The chain employs TRBV19 and TRBJ2-7; 7 bases agree with TRBD1. The germline CDR1 and CDR2 sequences are LNHDA and SQIVND (reference sequence). J lost 2 bases, V lost 7 bases, and 8 bases had no gene match. The CDR3 extends over 14 amino acids. The DNA of the CDR3 is TGTGCCAGTATGGCTAGGGACAGACCCTACGAGCAGTACTTC. Its translation: CASMARDRPYEQYF.

V usage is TRBV12-5 and J usage is TRBJ2-5; 7 positions agree with TRBD1. V shed 2 bases, J shed 3 bases, and the junction held 6 bases outside the gene matches. This CDR3 comprises 15 residues. Germline CDR1 and CDR2: LGHNT and FRNRAP. Here the CDR3 DNA reads TGTGCTAGTGGTTTGTTTAGACAGGGAGAAGAGACCCAGTACTTC. Amino acids: CASGLFRQGEETQYF. Drawing the rest from reference TRBV12-5 and TRBJ2-5, the complete variable domain is DARVTQTPRHKVTEMGQEVTMRCQPILGHNTVFWYRQTMMQGLELLAYFRNRAPLDDSGMPKDRFSAEMPDATLATLKIQPSEPRDSAVYFCASGLFRQGEETQYFGPGTRLLVL.

This clone showed up just a few times. This sequence joins TRBV19 and TRBJ1-4; no firm D call. Germline loops: CDR1 LNHDA, CDR2 SQIVND (reference sequence). The ends were cut back, 3 bases at V and 3 bases at J, with 11 bases in the middle. The CDR3 is made up of 15 amino acids. The CDR3 nucleotides read TGTGCCAGTAGTATGGTACATGCAGCTAATGAAAAACTGTTTTTT. As protein: CASSMVHAANEKLFF.

V and J are TRBV19 and TRBJ2-3, with D tentatively TRBD2 (5 bases). Germline V gene data show CDR1 as LNHDA and CDR2 as SQIVND (reference sequence). The V end was cut by 4 bases, the J end by 9 bases, with 8 bases between. The CDR3 runs to 11 residues. CDR3 sequence: CASSSGRTQYF. DNA for the CDR3: TGTGCCAGTAGTAGCGGGCGGACGCAGTATTTT.

The chain couples TRBV29-1 to TRBJ1-2; 8 positions agree with TRBD1. J was trimmed by 2 bases and V by 6 bases; bases with no gene match: 5. The germline V gene has CDR1 SQVTM and CDR2 ANQGSEA. The CDR3 has 13 amino acids. The CDR3: CSVDRGSNYGYTF. Written as DNA, the CDR3 is TGCAGCGTAGACAGGGGTTCCAACTATGGCTACACCTTC.

This clone was picked up a small number of times. V gene TRBV6-5 combines with J gene TRBJ2-7; D remains ambiguous. The germline CDR1 and CDR2 sequences are MNHEY and SVGAGI. This CDR3 is 12 amino acids long. Trimming stripped 7 bases from V and 6 bases from J, with 13 bases between. CDR3 region: CASNWPGSEQYF. DNA of the CDR3: TGTGCCAGCAACTGGCCAGGCTCCGAGCAGTACTTC.

The V call is TRBV27, the J call TRBJ2-3; D gene unclear. The germline V gene has CDR1 MNHEY and CDR2 SMNVEV (reference sequence). Trimming removed 0 bases from V and 0 bases from J, with 22 bases in between. The CDR3 contains 20 residues. Here the CDR3 DNA reads TGTGCCAGCAGTTTATCCCCCAGCGCGGTCCTAATGGGGAGCACAGATACGCAGTATTTT. Translating gives CASSLSPSAVLMGSTDTQYF.

The chain carries TRBV13 and TRBJ2-5; 7 positions agree with TRBD1. The CDR3 runs 15 residues. Germline V CDR1 and CDR2: PRHDT, FYEKMQ (reference sequence). Trimming removed 5 bases from V and 0 bases from J; junction bases left unmatched: 6. As DNA, the CDR3 is TGTGCCAGCAGCGCCGTTGGGACAGACCAAGAGACCCAGTACTTC. It specifies CASSAVGTDQETQYF.

The chain is built from TRBV28 and TRBJ2-3, with 8 bases fitting TRBD2. CDR3 size: 19 residues. V dropped 6 bases and J dropped 0; count of bases not matched to a gene: 17. CDR1 is MDHEN, CDR2 SYDVKM, per germline. The DNA of the CDR3 is TGTGCCAGCAGCCGGTGGTGGCTAGCGGGCACCACGAGCACAGATACGCAGTATTTT. Its protein is CASSRWWLAGTTSTDTQYF.

This clone was detected only a few times. The CDR3 region is CASSLIDVGELFF. For the CDR3, the DNA is TGCGCCAGCAGCTTGATCGATGTCGGGGAGCTGTTTTTT. The chain carries TRBV5-1 and TRBJ2-2; no clear D gene. From germline, CDR1 is SGHRS and CDR2 YFSETQ. The CDR3 consists of 13 residues. V lost 1 base to trimming and J lost 7 bases, with 8 bases between them. Drawing the rest from reference TRBV5-1 and TRBJ2-2, the complete variable domain is KAGVTQTPRYLIKTRGQQVTLSCSPISGHRSVSWYQQTPGQGLQFLFEYFSETQRNKGNFPGRFSGRQFSNSRSEMNVSTLELGDSALYLCASSLIDVGELFFGEGSRLTVL.

This clone appeared once. The chain's CDR3 is CASSYHRGEQYF. In nucleotides, the CDR3 is TGTGCCAGCAGTTACCACAGGGGCGAGCAGTACTTC. The chain links TRBV27 to TRBJ2-7, with 7 bases fitting TRBD1. The germline V gene encodes CDR1 MNHEY and CDR2 SMNVEV (reference sequence). The junction had 3 bases not matched to a gene; V was cut back by 4 bases and J by 6 bases. The CDR3 covers 12 residues.

The rearrangement links TRBV28 to TRBJ2-1; D is unresolved. The V gene lost 5 bases and the J gene lost 5 bases, with 19 bases spanning the gap. CDR1 and CDR2 from the germline V gene are MDHEN and SYDVKM. CDR3 size: 16 residues. This CDR3 reads CASSPNPRNPHNEQFF. CDR3 DNA: TGTGCCAGCAGTCCAAACCCTAGAAACCCCCACAATGAGCAGTTCTTC.

This sequence joins TRBV21-1 and TRBJ1-5; the table names TRBD1, a call not compared with the DNA. TRBV21-1 constitutes a pseudogene. The CDR3 is 17 residues long. The CDR3 protein is CASSKGDRVYSNQPQHF. The CDR3 region has the DNA TGTGCCAGCAGCAAGGGGGACAGGGTCTATAGCAATCAGCCCCAGCATTTT.

This clone has a handful of counts. The chain is built from TRBV11-2 and TRBJ2-7; D may be TRBD1 (5 bases). This CDR3 region has 12 residues. V gave up 3 bases and J gave up 4 bases, with 7 bases separating them. From germline, CDR1 is SGHAT and CDR2 FQNNGV. The CDR3 spells CASSFQGYEQYF. The CDR3 DNA is TGTGCCAGCAGCTTCCAGGGATACGAGCAGTACTTC.

The chain couples TRBV5-1 to TRBJ1-1, with 10 bases aligning to TRBD1. CDR1 and CDR2 (germline): SGHRS, YFSETQ. With V trimmed by 2 bases and J by 4 bases, 2 bases remained unmatched. This CDR3 is built from 14 residues. The DNA for the CDR3 is TGCGCCAGCAGCTTAGGGACAGGGGTCACTGAAGCTTTCTTT. It specifies CASSLGTGVTEAFF.

J is TRBJ2-1 and V is TRBV7-9; D remains ambiguous. The CDR3 is 16 residues long. V lost 6 bases and J lost 0, with 15 bases in between. Per germline, CDR1 SEHNR and CDR2 FQNEAQ (reference sequence). The CDR3, as DNA: TGTGCCAGCAGTCAGGTGCTAGGCAGCTCCTACAATGAGCAGTTCTTC. Protein: CASSQVLGSSYNEQFF.

This clone came up a few times. The chain employs TRBV2 and TRBJ2-7; the D gene is possibly TRBD2 (6 bases). CDR1 and CDR2 from the germline V gene are SNHLY and FYNNEI. This CDR3 contains 13 residues. Trimming took off 4 bases at V and 5 bases at J, with 12 bases between the two ends. The CDR3 reads CASSVGGSNEQYF. The CDR3 DNA sequence: TGTGCCAGCAGTGTGGGGGGATCCAACGAGCAGTACTTC.